These 25 T cell receptor beta chains originate from one sample sequenced in a study of blood T cell repertoires in COVID-19. The method was immunoSEQ multiplex PCR; TCRdb's version includes in-frame clones alone and lacks a portion of them. Of tens of thousands of clones listed, around 86% are singletons. Sequenced sample: peripheral blood. These receptors all come from a man aged 45-65 years with active COVID-19.

V and J are TRBV5-4 and TRBJ1-6; 10 bases map to TRBD1. CDR1 and CDR2 (germline): SGHNT, YYREEE (reference sequence). With 4 bases clipped from V and 8 bases from J, the junction kept 9 bases outside the gene matches. This CDR3 has 16 amino acids. The CDR3 DNA reads TGTGCCAGCAGCACTTCTTCCGGGACAGGGGATTCACCCCTCCACTTT. This codes for CASSTSSGTGDSPLHF. Combining the CDR3 with reference TRBV5-4 and TRBJ1-6 gives the whole variable domain ETGVTQSPTHLIKTRGQQVTLRCSSQSGHNTVSWYQQALGQGPQFIFQYYREEENGRGNFPPRFSGLQFPNYSSELNVNALELDDSALYLCASSTSSGTGDSPLHFGNGTRLTVT.

This chain connects TRBV28 to TRBJ1-2; 8 bases align to TRBD1. Looked up from germline, CDR1 is MDHEN and CDR2 is SYDVKM. This CDR3 spans 13 amino acids. V dropped 6 bases and J dropped 7; count of bases not matched to a gene: 7. The CDR3 is CASRPTGVGGYTF. CDR3 nucleotides: TGTGCCAGCAGGCCGACAGGGGTGGGTGGCTACACCTTC.

CDR3: CASRGTGNEQYF. The CDR3 bases are TGTGCCAGCAGGGGGACAGGGAACGAGCAGTACTTC. The chain joins TRBV27 to TRBJ2-7; TRBD1 aligns across 9 bases. J was trimmed by 5 bases and V by 6 bases; bases with no gene match: 2. The CDR3 runs to 12 residues. Germline CDR1 reads MNHEY; CDR2 reads SMNVEV (reference sequence).

The chain joins TRBV7-2 to TRBJ2-2; D is unresolved. Germline CDR1 reads SGHTA; CDR2 reads FQGNSA. V gave up 5 bases and J gave up 6 bases, with 13 bases separating them. The CDR3 spans 14 residues. The chain's CDR3 is CASSLGGYAGELFF. CDR3 nucleotides: TGTGCCAGCAGCCTTGGCGGCTACGCCGGGGAGCTGTTTTTT.

V is TRBV5-1 and J is TRBJ2-5, with D possibly being TRBD2 (8 bases). The V gene lost 4 bases and the J gene lost 4 bases, with 17 bases spanning the gap. The length of the CDR3 is 15 residues. Germline CDR1 reads SGHRS; CDR2 reads YFSETQ. The CDR3 loop is CASSLSGTARETQYF. The CDR3 DNA reads TGCGCCAGCAGCCTTAGCGGGACAGCACGAGAGACCCAGTACTTC.

V usage is TRBV19 and J usage is TRBJ1-5, with TRBD1 as a possible D gene (5 bases). CDR1 is LNHDA, CDR2 SQIVND, per germline (reference sequence). With 6 bases removed from V and 0 bases from J, the gap between germline ends came to 18 bases. The CDR3 contains 17 residues. This CDR3 reads CASRRNGGRNSNQPQHF. CDR3 bases: TGTGCCAGTAGGCGAAACGGGGGGAGAAATAGCAATCAGCCCCAGCATTTT.

The CDR3 reads CASSGQRYTGELFF. CDR3 DNA sequence: TGTGCCAGCAGTGGACAGAGATACACCGGGGAGCTGTTTTTT. The V call is TRBV7-2, the J call TRBJ2-2; a possible D gene is TRBD1 (6 bases). V was clipped by 6 bases and J by 3 bases, with 11 bases between them. The length of the CDR3 is 14 residues. From germline, CDR1 is SGHTA and CDR2 FQGNSA.

This clone was observed a single time. V gene TRBV11-2 combines with J gene TRBJ1-5, with 10 bases identical to TRBD1. Germline V gives CDR1 SGHAT, CDR2 FQNNGV. The CDR3 is 15 residues long. V shed 3 bases, J shed 6 bases, and the junction held 5 bases outside the gene matches. The CDR3 loop is CASSFGTGDSQPQHF. CDR3 DNA sequence: TGTGCCAGCAGCTTCGGGACAGGGGATAGTCAGCCCCAGCATTTT.

This clone was counted a single time. V and J are TRBV6-5 and TRBJ1-5, with 7 bases lining up with TRBD1. Germline V lookup: CDR1 MNHEY, CDR2 SVGAGI. The CDR3 totals 15 residues. Unmatched junction bases numbered 8, after V lost 5 bases and J lost 4 bases. In DNA form, the CDR3 reads TGTGCCAGCAGTACCCAAGGACAGGTAAATCAGCCCCAGCATTTT. This gives the protein CASSTQGQVNQPQHF.

The chain combines TRBV18 with TRBJ2-1, with D unclear. This CDR3 region has 12 residues. Germline V gene data show CDR1 as KGHSH and CDR2 as LQKENI. Deletions cut 2 bases from V and 7 bases from J, with 6 bases between. CDR3 sequence reads: CASSPERNEQFF. The CDR3 DNA sequence: TGTGCCAGCTCACCAGAGAGGAATGAGCAGTTCTTC.

This clone was seen once. This chain connects TRBV12-5 to TRBJ1-1, with 8 bases fitting TRBD1. This CDR3 contains 15 residues. V lost 5 bases, J lost 6 bases, and 11 bases stayed unmatched. Germline loops: CDR1 LGHNT, CDR2 FRNRAP. Here the CDR3 reads CASGRVGQGAAEAFF. For the CDR3, the DNA is TGTGCTAGTGGTCGGGTGGGCCAGGGGGCGGCTGAAGCTTTCTTT.

The chain is built from TRBV5-1 and TRBJ1-1; TRBD1 agrees at 7 bases. The V segment lost 1 base and the J segment 2 bases; nucleotides outside the gene matches: 8. Looked up from germline, CDR1 is SGHRS and CDR2 is YFSETQ. The CDR3 runs to 16 residues. In nucleotides, the CDR3 is TGCGCCAGCAGCTTGTCGTGGGACAGATTCAACACTGAAGCTTTCTTT. The encoded protein is CASSLSWDRFNTEAFF.

V gene TRBV4-1 combines with J gene TRBJ1-2, with unresolved D. This CDR3 is 17 amino acids long. Between the trimmed V and J ends, which lost 0 bases and 2 bases, there was a span of 16 bases. The germline gives CDR1 MGHRA, CDR2 YSYEKL. CDR3 loop: CASSQEGGQGSNYGYTF. In DNA form, the CDR3 reads TGCGCCAGCAGCCAAGAGGGAGGTCAAGGGTCCAACTATGGCTACACCTTC.

This clone was seen only once. The V gene is TRBV5-4, the J gene TRBJ1-1, with a tentative D call TRBD1 (5 bases). V was clipped by 4 bases and J by 3 bases, with 16 bases between them. The germline gives CDR1 SGHNT, CDR2 YYREEE (reference sequence). The CDR3 spans 15 residues. CDR3 loop: CASSQGHPRDTEAFF. The CDR3 coding sequence is TGTGCCAGCAGCCAAGGACACCCTCGGGACACTGAAGCTTTCTTT.

The chain recombines TRBV19 with TRBJ2-1; the match to TRBD2 covers 9 bases. Germline CDR1 LNHDA, CDR2 SQIVND (reference sequence). CDR3 size: 14 residues. The J segment lost 6 bases and the V segment lost 6 bases, leaving 6 bases of the junction unmatched. The chain's CDR3 is CASSSGRTVNEQFF. Written as DNA, the CDR3 is TGTGCCAGTAGCAGCGGGAGGACCGTCAATGAGCAGTTCTTC.

The V and J genes are TRBV19 and TRBJ1-6; D perhaps matches TRBD1 (5 bases). CDR1 and CDR2 from the germline V gene are LNHDA and SQIVND (reference sequence). Trimming removed 9 bases from V and 6 bases from J, with 15 bases in between. This CDR3 is 14 amino acids long. CDR3 in DNA: TGTGCCAGCGGGACTCCCGCCCCTAATTCACCCCTCCACTTT. Encoded protein: CASGTPAPNSPLHF. The complete variable domain, with remaining parts taken from reference TRBV19 and TRBJ1-6, reads DGGITQSPKYLFRKEGQNVTLSCEQNLNHDAMYWYRQDPGQGLRLIYYSQIVNDFQKGDIAEGYSVSREKKESFPLTVTSAQKNPTAFYLCASGTPAPNSPLHFGNGTRLTVT.

The chain is built from TRBV7-2 and TRBJ1-3; D is possibly TRBD1 (5 bases). Germline loops: CDR1 SGHTA, CDR2 FQGNSA. Between the trimmed V and J ends, which lost 0 bases and 0 bases, there was a span of 9 bases. The CDR3 has 16 amino acids. CDR3 residues: CASSLAGRDSGNTIYF. CDR3 nucleotide sequence: TGTGCCAGCAGCTTAGCTGGCAGGGACTCTGGAAACACCATATATTTT.

This clone has only one observation. V and J are TRBV5-1 and TRBJ2-3; TRBD1 matches at 7 bases. Unmatched junction bases numbered 5, after V lost 4 bases and J lost 3 bases. The germline V gene encodes CDR1 SGHRS and CDR2 YFSETQ. The CDR3 is 14 residues long. CDR3 region: CASSNTGVTDTQYF. The CDR3 bases are TGCGCCAGCAGCAACACAGGGGTGACAGATACGCAGTATTTT. The full variable domain, completed using reference TRBV5-1 and TRBJ2-3, is KAGVTQTPRYLIKTRGQQVTLSCSPISGHRSVSWYQQTPGQGLQFLFEYFSETQRNKGNFPGRFSGRQFSNSRSEMNVSTLELGDSALYLCASSNTGVTDTQYFGPGTRLTVL.

CDR3 sequence (DNA): TGCGCCAGCAGCCAAGAGCAGGGGGCAACAAGTTCACCCCTCCACTTT. Translated, it gives CASSQEQGATSSPLHF. This chain joins TRBV4-3 and TRBJ1-6; 8 nucleotides align to TRBD1. There are 16 residues in the CDR3. V lost 0 bases and J lost 9; bases outside the gene matches: 7. The germline CDR1 and CDR2 sequences are LGHNA and YSLEER.

The chain carries TRBV5-6 and TRBJ1-5; possibly TRBD1 for D (5 bases). Germline CDR1 is SGHDT and CDR2 is YYEEEE. V was clipped by 0 bases and J by 1 base, with 5 bases between them. The CDR3 sequence is 14 residues long. The CDR3 is CASSLGQSNQPQHF. The DNA of the CDR3 is TGTGCCAGCAGCTTGGGACAGAGCAATCAGCCCCAGCATTTT.

The CDR3 nucleotides read TGTGCCAGCAGCTCGCGTCGGTCCGAGCAGTACTTC. Its translation is CASSSRRSEQYF. The rearrangement links TRBV7-9 to TRBJ2-7; D unresolved. Germline CDR1 SEHNR, CDR2 FQNEAQ (reference sequence). The CDR3 totals 12 residues. The ends were cut back, 4 bases at V and 6 bases at J, with 10 bases in the middle.

V is TRBV9 and J is TRBJ2-1; D unclear. This CDR3 has 13 residues. Trimming shortened V by 0 bases and J by 5 bases, and 6 bases separated the two germline ends. Germline CDR1 reads SGDLS; CDR2 reads YYNGEE. CDR3 sequence: CASSVGLHNEQFF. For the CDR3, the DNA is TGTGCCAGCAGCGTAGGCCTACACAATGAGCAGTTCTTC.

This chain connects TRBV7-2 to TRBJ2-1, with 8 positions matching TRBD2. Per germline, CDR1 SGHTA and CDR2 FQGNSA. V was clipped by 1 base and J by 4 bases; unmatched bases: 6. The CDR3 consists of 16 residues. The CDR3 loop is CASSLVGGGLYNEQFF. The CDR3 DNA reads TGTGCCAGCAGCTTAGTCGGCGGGGGGTTATACAATGAGCAGTTCTTC.

The rearrangement links TRBV19 to TRBJ2-7, with 10 bases matching TRBD2. V lost 3 bases and J lost 2; bases outside the gene matches: 13. From germline, CDR1 is LNHDA and CDR2 SQIVND (reference sequence). The CDR3 is made up of 18 amino acids. For the CDR3, the DNA is TGTGCCAGTAGTATTGGACTGGTGGCTAGCGGGAGAACCTACGAGCAGTACTTC. This codes for CASSIGLVASGRTYEQYF.

The V call is TRBV18, the J call TRBJ2-2; 8 bases map to TRBD2. Germline assignment: CDR1 KGHSH and CDR2 LQKENI. With V trimmed by 2 bases and J by 4 bases, 9 bases remained unmatched. CDR3 length equals 17 residues. CDR3 amino acids: CASSPEKAGVGTGELFF. The CDR3 DNA sequence: TGTGCCAGCTCACCAGAGAAAGCGGGAGTCGGCACCGGGGAGCTGTTTTTT.